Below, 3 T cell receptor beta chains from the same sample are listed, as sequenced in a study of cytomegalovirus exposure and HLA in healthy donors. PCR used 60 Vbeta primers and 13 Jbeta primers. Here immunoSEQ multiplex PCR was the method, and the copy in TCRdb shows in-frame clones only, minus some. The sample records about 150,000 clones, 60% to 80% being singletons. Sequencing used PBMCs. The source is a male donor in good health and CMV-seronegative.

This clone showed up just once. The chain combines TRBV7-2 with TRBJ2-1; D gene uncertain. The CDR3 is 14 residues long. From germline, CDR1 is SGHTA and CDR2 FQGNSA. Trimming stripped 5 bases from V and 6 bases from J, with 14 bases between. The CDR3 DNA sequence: TGTGCCAGCAGCCCCGATCGGGTGCGCAATGAGCAGTTCTTC. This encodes CASSPDRVRNEQFF.

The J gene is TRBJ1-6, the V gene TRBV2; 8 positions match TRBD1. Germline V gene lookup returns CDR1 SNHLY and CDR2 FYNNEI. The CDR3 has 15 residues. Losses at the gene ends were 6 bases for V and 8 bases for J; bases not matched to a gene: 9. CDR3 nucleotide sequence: TGTGCCAGCAGCCAAAGGACAGGGTATGATTCACCCCTCCACTTT. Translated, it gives CASSQRTGYDSPLHF.

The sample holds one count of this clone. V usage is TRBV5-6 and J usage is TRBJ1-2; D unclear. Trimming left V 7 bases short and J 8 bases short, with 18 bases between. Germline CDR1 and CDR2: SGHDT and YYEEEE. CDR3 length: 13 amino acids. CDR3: CASQLRVIGGYTF. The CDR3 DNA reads TGTGCCAGCCAGCTACGGGTAATTGGCGGCTACACCTTC.